This entry concerns a single TCR beta chain. Data came from immunoSEQ multiplex PCR; TCRdb stores just in-frame clones and leaves some out. The sample has some 250,000 clones, 70% to 90% seen once. The sample is drawn from a study of blood T cell repertoires in COVID-19. Study context: The cDNA or gDNA used as material had been derived from T cells, B-cell-depleted T cells, or PBMCs.

Participants spanned ages about 18 to 100 years and resided in 24 US areas. Sequenced sample: PBMCs or T cells enriched from blood (not recorded which). This TCR was sampled from a woman between 50 and 59 years old who had recovered from COVID-19.

The CDR3 sequence: CASNGPGTSGIFDEQFF. CDR3 DNA sequence: TGTGCCAGCAACGGACCCGGGACTAGCGGGATTTTCGATGAGCAGTTCTTC. The J gene is TRBJ2-1, the V gene TRBV28; 13 bases are shared with TRBD2. The CDR3 is 17 residues long. The J segment lost 8 bases and the V segment lost 7 bases, leaving 14 bases of the junction unmatched. From germline, CDR1 is MDHEN and CDR2 SYDVKM.